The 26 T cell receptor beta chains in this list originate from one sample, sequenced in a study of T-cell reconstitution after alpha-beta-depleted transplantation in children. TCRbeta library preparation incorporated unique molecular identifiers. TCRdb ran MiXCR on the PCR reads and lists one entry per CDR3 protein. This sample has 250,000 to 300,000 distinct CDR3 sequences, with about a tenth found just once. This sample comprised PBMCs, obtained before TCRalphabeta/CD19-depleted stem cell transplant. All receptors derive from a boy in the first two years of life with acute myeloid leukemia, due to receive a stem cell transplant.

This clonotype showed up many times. The CDR3 sequence is CSVDPPHGGETQYF. The CDR3 coding sequence is TGCAGCGTTGACCCTCCACATGGGGGGGAGACCCAGTACTTC. This sequence joins TRBV29-1 and TRBJ2-5, with D perhaps matching TRBD2 (6 bases). This CDR3 comprises 14 residues. V was shortened by 3 bases and J by 5 bases, with 16 bases between the two germline ends. Germline values: CDR1 SQVTM, CDR2 ANQGSEA.

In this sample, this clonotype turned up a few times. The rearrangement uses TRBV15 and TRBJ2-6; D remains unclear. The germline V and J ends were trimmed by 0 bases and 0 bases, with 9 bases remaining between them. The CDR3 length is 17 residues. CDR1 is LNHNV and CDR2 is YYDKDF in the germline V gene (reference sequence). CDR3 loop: CATSRDGEISGANVLTF. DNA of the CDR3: TGTGCCACCAGCAGAGATGGGGAAATCTCTGGGGCCAACGTCCTGACTTTC.

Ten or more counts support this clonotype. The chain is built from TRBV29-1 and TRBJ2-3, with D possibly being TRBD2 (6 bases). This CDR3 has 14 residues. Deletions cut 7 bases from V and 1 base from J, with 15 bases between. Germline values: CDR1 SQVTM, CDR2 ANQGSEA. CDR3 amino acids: CSGRLGYRTDTQYF. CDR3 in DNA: TGCAGCGGCCGACTAGGGTACCGCACAGATACGCAGTATTTT.

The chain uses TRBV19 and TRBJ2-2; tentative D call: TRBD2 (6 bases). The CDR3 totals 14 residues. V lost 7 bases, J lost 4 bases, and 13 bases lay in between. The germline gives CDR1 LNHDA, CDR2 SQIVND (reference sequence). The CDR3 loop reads CASKRRESTGELFF. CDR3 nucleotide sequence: TGTGCCAGTAAGAGGAGGGAGAGCACCGGGGAGCTGTTTTTT.

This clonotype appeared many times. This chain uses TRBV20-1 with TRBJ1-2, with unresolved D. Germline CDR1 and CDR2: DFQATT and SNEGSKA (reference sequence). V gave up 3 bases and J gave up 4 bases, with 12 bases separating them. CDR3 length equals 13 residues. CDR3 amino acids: CSASSRNTYGYTF. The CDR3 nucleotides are TGCAGTGCTAGTAGCCGGAATACCTATGGCTACACCTTC.

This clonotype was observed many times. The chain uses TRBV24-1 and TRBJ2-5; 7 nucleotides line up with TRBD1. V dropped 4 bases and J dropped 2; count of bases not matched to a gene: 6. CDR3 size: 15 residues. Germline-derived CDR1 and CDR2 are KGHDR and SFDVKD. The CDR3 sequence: CATSERGGTQETQYF. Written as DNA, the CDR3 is TGTGCCACCAGTGAGAGAGGGGGCACTCAAGAGACCCAGTACTTC.

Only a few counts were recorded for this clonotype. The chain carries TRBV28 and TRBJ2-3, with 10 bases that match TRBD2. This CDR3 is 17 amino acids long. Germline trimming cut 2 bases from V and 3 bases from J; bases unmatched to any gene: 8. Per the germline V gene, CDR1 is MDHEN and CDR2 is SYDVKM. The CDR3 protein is CASSLRGSGRETDTQYF. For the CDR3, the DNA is TGTGCCAGCAGTTTAAGAGGGAGCGGGAGGGAGACAGATACGCAGTATTTT.

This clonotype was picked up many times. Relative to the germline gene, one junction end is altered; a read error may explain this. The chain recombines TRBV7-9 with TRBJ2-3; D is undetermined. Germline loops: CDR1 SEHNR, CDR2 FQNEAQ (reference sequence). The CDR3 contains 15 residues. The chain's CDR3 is CASSLDDWVIDTHYF. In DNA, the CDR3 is TGTGCCAGCAGCTTGGATGACTGGGTCATAGATACGCATTATTTT.

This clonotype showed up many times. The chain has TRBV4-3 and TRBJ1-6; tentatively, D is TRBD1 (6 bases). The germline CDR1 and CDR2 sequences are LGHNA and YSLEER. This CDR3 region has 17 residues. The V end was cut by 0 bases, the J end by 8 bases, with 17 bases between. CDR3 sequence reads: CASSQDHRDTRYSPLHF. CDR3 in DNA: TGCGCCAGCAGCCAAGATCACCGGGACACCCGTTATTCACCCCTCCACTTT.

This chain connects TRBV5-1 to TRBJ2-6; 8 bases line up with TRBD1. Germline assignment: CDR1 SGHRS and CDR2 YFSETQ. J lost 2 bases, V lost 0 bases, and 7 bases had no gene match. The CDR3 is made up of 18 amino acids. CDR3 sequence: CASSLVSGGAAGANVLTF. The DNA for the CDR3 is TGCGCCAGCAGCTTGGTTTCAGGGGGCGCGGCTGGGGCCAACGTCCTGACTTTC.

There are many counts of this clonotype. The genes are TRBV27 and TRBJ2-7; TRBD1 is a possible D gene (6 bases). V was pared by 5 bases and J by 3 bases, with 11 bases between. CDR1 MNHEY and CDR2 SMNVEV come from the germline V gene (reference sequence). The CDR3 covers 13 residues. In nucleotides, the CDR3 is TGTGCCAGCAGTATGGGACACCTCTACGAGCAGTACTTC. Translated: CASSMGHLYEQYF.

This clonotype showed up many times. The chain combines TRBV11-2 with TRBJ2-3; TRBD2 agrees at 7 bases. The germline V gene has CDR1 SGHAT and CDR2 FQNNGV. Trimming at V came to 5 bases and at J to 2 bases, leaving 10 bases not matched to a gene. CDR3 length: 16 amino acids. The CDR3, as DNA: TGTGCCAGCAGCCCGCTAGCGGCTAGCTTCACAGATACGCAGTATTTT. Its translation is CASSPLAASFTDTQYF.

CDR3 region: CASSLSGGGALKTQYF. Written as DNA, the CDR3 is TGTGCCAGCAGTTTATCAGGCGGGGGGGCCCTAAAGACCCAGTACTTC. The genes are TRBV27 and TRBJ2-5; 9 nucleotides match TRBD2. Germline V gene sequence: CDR1 MNHEY, CDR2 SMNVEV (reference sequence). The V gene end was trimmed by 0 bases and the J gene end by 6 bases; junction bases not matched to a gene: 8. The CDR3 loop spans 16 amino acids.

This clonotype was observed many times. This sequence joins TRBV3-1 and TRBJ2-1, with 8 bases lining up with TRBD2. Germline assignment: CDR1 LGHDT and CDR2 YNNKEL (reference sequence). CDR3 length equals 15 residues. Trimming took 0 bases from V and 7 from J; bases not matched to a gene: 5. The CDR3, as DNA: TGTGCCAGCAGCCAAGATTACCAGCGGGGGAATGAGCAGTTCTTC. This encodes CASSQDYQRGNEQFF.

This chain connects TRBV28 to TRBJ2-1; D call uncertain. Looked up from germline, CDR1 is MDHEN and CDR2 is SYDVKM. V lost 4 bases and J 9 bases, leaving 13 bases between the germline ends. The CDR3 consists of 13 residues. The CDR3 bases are TGTGCCAGCAGTTACTATCGCGGTCGTGAGCAGTTCTTC. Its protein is CASSYYRGREQFF.

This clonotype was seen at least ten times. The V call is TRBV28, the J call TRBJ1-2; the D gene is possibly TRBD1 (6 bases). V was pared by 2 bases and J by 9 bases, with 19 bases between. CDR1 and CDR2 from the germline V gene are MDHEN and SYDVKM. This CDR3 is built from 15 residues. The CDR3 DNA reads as TGTGCCAGCAGTTTAGACCGGGAGGGGGGAAGGAGCTACACCTTC. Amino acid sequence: CASSLDREGGRSYTF.

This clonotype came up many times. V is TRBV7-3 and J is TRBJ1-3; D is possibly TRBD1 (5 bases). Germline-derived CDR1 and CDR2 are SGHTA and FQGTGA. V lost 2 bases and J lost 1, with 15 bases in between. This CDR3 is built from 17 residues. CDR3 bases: TGTGCCAGCAGCTTAGGGGGGTCTCCGCAGTCTGGAAACACCATATATTTT. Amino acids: CASSLGGSPQSGNTIYF.

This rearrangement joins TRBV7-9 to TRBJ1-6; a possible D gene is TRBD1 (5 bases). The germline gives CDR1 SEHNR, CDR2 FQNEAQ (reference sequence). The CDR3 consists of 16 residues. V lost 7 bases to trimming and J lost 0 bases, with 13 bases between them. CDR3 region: CASTQGTSSYNSPLHF. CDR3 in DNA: TGTGCCAGCACGCAGGGTACGAGCTCCTATAATTCACCCCTCCACTTT.

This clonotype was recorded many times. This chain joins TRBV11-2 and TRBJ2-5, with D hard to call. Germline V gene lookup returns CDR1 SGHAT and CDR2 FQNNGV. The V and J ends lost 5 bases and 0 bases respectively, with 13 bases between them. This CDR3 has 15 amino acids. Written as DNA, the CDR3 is TGTGCCAGCAGCCCACTGGACGGGTACCAAGAGACCCAGTACTTC. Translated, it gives CASSPLDGYQETQYF.

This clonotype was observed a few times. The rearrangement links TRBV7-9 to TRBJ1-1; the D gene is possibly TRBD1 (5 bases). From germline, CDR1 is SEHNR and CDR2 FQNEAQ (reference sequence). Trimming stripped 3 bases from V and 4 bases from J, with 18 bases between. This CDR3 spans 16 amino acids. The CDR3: CASSFGPVGGGTEAFF. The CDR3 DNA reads TGTGCCAGCAGCTTCGGACCGGTGGGGGGGGGCACTGAAGCTTTCTTT. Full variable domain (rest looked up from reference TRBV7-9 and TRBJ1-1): DTGVSQNPRHKITKRGQNVTFRCDPISEHNRLYWYRQTLGQGPEFLTYFQNEAQLEKSRLLSDRFSAERPKGSFSTLEIQRTEQGDSAMYLCASSFGPVGGGTEAFFGQGTRLTVV.

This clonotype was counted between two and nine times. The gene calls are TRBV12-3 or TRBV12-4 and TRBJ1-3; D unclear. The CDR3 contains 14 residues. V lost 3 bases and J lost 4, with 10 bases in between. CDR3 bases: TGTGCCAGCAGTTTTGCCTTGGGGGGAAACACCATATATTTT. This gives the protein CASSFALGGNTIYF.

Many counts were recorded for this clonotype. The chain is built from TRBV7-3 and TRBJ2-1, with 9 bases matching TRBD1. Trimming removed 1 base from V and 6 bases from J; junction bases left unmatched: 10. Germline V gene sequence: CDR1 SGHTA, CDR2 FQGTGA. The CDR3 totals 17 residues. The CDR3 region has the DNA TGTGCCAGCAGCTTAAGCCGAGGGGGGACAGGGATCAATGAGCAGTTCTTC. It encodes CASSLSRGGTGINEQFF.

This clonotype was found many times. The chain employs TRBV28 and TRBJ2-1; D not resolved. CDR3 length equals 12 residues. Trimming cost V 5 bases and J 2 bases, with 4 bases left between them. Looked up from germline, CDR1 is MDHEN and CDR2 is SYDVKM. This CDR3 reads CASSLTYNEQFF. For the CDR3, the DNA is TGTGCCAGCAGTCTCACCTACAATGAGCAGTTCTTC.

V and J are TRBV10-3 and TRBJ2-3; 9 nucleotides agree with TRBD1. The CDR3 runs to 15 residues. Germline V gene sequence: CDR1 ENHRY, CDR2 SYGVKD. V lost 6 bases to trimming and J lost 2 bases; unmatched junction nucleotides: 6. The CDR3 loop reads CAIRGGQGSTDTQYF. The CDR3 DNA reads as TGTGCCATCAGGGGGGGACAGGGCTCCACAGATACGCAGTATTTT.

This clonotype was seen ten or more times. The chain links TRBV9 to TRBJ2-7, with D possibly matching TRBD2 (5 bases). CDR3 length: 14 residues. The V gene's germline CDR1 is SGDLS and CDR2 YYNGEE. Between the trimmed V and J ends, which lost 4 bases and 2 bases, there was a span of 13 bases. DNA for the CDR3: TGTGCCAGCAGCATCCGGGCGGGCCCCTACGAGCAGTACTTC. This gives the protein CASSIRAGPYEQYF. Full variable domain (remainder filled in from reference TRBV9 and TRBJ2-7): DSGVTQTPKHLITATGQRVTLRCSPRSGDLSVYWYQQSLDQGLQFLIQYYNGEERAKGNILERFSAQQFPDLHSELNLSSLELGDSALYFCASSIRAGPYEQYFGPGTRLTVT.

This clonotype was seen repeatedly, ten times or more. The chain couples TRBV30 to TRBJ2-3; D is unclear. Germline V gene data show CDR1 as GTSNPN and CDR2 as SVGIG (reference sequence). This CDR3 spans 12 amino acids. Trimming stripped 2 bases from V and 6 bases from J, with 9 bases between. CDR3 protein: CAWSSLWDTQYF. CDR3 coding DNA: TGTGCCTGGAGTTCATTGTGGGATACGCAGTATTTT.